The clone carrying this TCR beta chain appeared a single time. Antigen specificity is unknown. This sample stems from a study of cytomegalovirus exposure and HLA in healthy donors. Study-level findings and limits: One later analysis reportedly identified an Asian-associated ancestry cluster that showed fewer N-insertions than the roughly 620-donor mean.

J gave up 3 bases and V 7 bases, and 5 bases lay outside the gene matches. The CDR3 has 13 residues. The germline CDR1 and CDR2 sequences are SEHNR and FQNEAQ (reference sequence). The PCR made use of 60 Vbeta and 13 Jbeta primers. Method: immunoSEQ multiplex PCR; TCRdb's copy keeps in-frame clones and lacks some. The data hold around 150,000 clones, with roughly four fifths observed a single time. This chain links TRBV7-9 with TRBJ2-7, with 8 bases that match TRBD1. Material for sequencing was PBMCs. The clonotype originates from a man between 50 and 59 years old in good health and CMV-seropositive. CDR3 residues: CASIRTGNYEQYF. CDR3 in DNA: TGTGCCAGCATCAGGACAGGGAACTACGAGCAGTACTTC.